This T cell receptor (beta chain) was recovered during a study of tumor-infiltrating lymphocytes in oesophageal squamous cell carcinoma. TCRdb processed the PCR reads anew with MiXCR; each CDR3 protein has one entry. The sample yields roughly 14,000 distinct CDR3 sequences, almost 50% seen once. The CDR3 sequence is 12 residues long. Trimming left V 1 base short and J 9 bases short, with 10 bases between. Germline-derived CDR1 and CDR2 are SGHTA and FQGNSA. Sequencing was done on a sample of blood. V gene TRBV7-2 combines with J gene TRBJ2-7, with unresolved D. The source of this sequence is a male donor with esophageal squamous cell carcinoma. The CDR3 loop reads CASSLGGMGQYF. CDR3 DNA sequence: TGTGCCAGCAGCTTAGGAGGTATGGGGCAGTACTTC.